This T cell receptor (beta chain) is drawn from a study of blood T cell repertoires in COVID-19. Study as a whole: Collection of acute and convalescent COVID-19 samples took place in the United States, Italy and Spain. Sources were T cells, B-cell-depleted T cells, or PBMCs; the material itself was cDNA or gDNA.

Seattle-derived patients entered the study during active infection and were followed longitudinally. Per the study methods: Amplification from reference gene primers served as the basis for estimated nucleated cell counts. Profiled with immunoSEQ multiplex PCR; TCRdb holds only in-frame clones, not every one. V, J and clone size reflect that table, while D and trimming were determined from the DNA. The repertoire consists of 250,000 to 350,000 clones, with 80% to 90% occurring once and the leading ten covering over 10%. Germline values: CDR1 SGHRS, CDR2 YFSETQ. CDR3 size: 14 residues. Trimming took 2 bases from V and 8 from J; bases not matched to a gene: 9.

Sequenced: peripheral blood. The chain recombines TRBV5-1 with TRBJ2-7, with 8 nucleotides matching TRBD1. The receptor comes from a woman between 65 and 79 years old with COVID-19, enrolled during active disease. CDR3 sequence (DNA): TGCGCCAGCAGCTTCACCACCCAGGGGGCACAGCAGTACTTC. This translates into CASSFTTQGAQQYF.